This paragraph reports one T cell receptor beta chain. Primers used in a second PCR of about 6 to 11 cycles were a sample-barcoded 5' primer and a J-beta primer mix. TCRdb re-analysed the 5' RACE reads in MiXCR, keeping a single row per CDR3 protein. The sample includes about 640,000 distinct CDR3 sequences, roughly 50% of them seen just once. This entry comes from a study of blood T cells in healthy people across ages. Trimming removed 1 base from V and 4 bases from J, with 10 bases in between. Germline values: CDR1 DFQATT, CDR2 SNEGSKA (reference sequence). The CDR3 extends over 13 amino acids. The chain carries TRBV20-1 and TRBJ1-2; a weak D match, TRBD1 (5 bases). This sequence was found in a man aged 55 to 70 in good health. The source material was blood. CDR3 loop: CSARATAPYGYTF. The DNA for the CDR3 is TGCAGTGCTAGAGCGACAGCCCCCTATGGCTACACCTTC.